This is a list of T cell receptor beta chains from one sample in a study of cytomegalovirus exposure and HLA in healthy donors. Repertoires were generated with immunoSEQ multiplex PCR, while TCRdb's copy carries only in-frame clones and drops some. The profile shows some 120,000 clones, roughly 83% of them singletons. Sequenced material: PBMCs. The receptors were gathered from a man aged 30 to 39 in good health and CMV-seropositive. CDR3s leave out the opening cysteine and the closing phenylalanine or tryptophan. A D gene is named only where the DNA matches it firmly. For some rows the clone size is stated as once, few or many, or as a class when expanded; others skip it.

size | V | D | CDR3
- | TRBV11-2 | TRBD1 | ASSLKLLTGFYGYT
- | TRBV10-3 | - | AIRGGEGTEAF
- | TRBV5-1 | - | ASSLAGGADGLT
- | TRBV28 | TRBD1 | ASSLTGGSGYGYT
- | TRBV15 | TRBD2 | ATSRGLAGRNEQF
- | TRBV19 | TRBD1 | ASRGQSAGELF
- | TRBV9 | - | ASSPLESSVADTQY
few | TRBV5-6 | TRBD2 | ASSLPAGGTTDTQY
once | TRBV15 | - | ATSRDRGRSEKLF
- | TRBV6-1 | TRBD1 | ASSEYLGQGYEQY
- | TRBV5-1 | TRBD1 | ASSWTGGPSLAF
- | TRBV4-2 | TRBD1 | ASSQDITGDEQY
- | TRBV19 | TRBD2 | ASSISGGAYEQY
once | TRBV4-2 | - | ASNPDTGELF
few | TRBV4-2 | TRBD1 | ASSRQGGEGYGYT
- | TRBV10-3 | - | AIRGATYNEQF
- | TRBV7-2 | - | ASQQGYEQY
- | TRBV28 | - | ASSTISGTY
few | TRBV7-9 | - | ASSPQGNANYGYT
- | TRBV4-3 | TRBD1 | ASSQDLDRGWNGYT
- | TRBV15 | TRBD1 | ATARRQGAKEQY
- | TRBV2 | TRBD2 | ASAGGGNEQF
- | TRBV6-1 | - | ASSERDKGVSNTEAF
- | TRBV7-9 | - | SSSRVWDTHTEAF
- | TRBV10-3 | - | AISESMVANSYEQY
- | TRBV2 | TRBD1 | ASRQGRMNTEAF
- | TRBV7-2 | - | ASSLTQGMSPLH
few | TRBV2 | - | ASSADSFNQPQH
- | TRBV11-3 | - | ASSSTGTAKHEQF
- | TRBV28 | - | AASGNTEAF
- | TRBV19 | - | ASSIGLQSAKF
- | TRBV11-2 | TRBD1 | ASSLGAGGNEQF
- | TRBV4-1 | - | ASSQEGAGITEAF
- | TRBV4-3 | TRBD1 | ASSQDPGTGNNEQF
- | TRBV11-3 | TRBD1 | ASSLGQGRGMNTEAF
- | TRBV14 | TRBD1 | ASSQAGTGDSPLH
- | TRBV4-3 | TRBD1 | ASSQDHAWDRFTGELF
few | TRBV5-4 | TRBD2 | ASSLAVEGGPREQY
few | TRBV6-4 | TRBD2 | ASSVGLADTDTQY
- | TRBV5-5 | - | ASSFYDRTSYEQY
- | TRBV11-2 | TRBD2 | AGSLGTNSRTGEFEQY
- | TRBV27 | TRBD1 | ASGYRGLGNTIY
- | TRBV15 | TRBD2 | ATSREAGNSQY
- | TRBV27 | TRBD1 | ASSADRSRTEAF
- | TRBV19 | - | ASSGGLLEGVETQY